Reported below is one T cell receptor (beta chain). These data are taken from a study of blood T cell repertoires in COVID-19. In the study overall: T cells, B-cell-depleted T cells, or PBMCs supplied cDNA or gDNA.

Clones were sequenced by immunoSEQ multiplex PCR, and TCRdb holds only the in-frame ones, with some missing. The repertoire consists of 150,000 to 200,000 clones, with 85% occurring once and the leading ten covering approximately 3%. Trimming removed 2 bases from V and 4 bases from J; junction bases left unmatched: 6. Germline CDR1 is SGHTS and CDR2 is YDEGEE. This CDR3 region has 15 residues. The sequenced sample consisted of peripheral blood. This chain joins TRBV5-8 and TRBJ1-5; 7 bases match TRBD1. This sequence was found in a human donor with acute or convalescent COVID-19. The donor label of this sample is uncertain. CDR3 residues: CASSFGTEANQPQHF. In DNA, the CDR3 is TGTGCCAGCAGCTTCGGGACAGAGGCAAATCAGCCCCAGCATTTT.